This entry describes one TCR beta chain. Its specificity is unknown. It was cDNA, reverse transcribed from extracted RNA, that served as the sequencing template. Method: immunoSEQ multiplex PCR; TCRdb's copy keeps in-frame clones and lacks some. The data contain more than 95,000 clones, roughly two fifths of them singletons. The sample is drawn from a study of CD8+ T cells in alopecia areata. Study information: Twice a day, 5 to 10 mg of oral tofacitinib was administered to treated patients. Study-wide findings and caveats: It was lesional scalp, especially alopecia totalis/universalis, that showed higher clonality than normal scalp.

Samples from alopecia areata patients were lesional scalp punch biopsies and peripheral blood. Germline V CDR1 and CDR2: SQVTM, ANQGSEA. The ends were cut back, 3 bases at V and 1 base at J, with 7 bases in the middle. The CDR3 spans 14 residues. The clonotype originates from a human donor with alopecia areata. Sample: CD4+ T cells sorted from blood. The chain couples TRBV29-1 to TRBJ2-6; D not resolved. The CDR3 sequence is CSVDLGSGANVLTF. The CDR3 coding sequence is TGCAGCGTTGATTTGGGGTCTGGGGCCAACGTCCTGACTTTC. Based on the CDR3 plus reference TRBV29-1 and TRBJ2-6, the full variable domain is SAVISQKPSRDICQRGTSLTIQCQVDSQVTMMFWYRQQPGQSLTLIATANQGSEATYESGFVIDKFPISRPNLTFSTLTVSNMSPEDSSIYLCSVDLGSGANVLTFGAGSRLTVL.